This TCR beta chain is drawn from a study of immune heterogeneity within non-small cell lung tumors. Overall study results and limits: High-frequency T-cell receptor beta clonotypes were largely distinct between individual patients. Locally, T-cell clonality showed a moderate but significant correlation with tumor mutational burden measured at the same site (R roughly 0.3).

This clonotype qualifies as large. Its antigen is undetermined. Amplifying TCR beta CDR3 involved multiplex PCR carried out with 32 V and 13 J primers. MiXCR, applied by TCRdb to the multiplex PCR reads, yields one record per CDR3 protein. The table has some 1,900 distinct CDR3 sequences, less than 55% seen once; the top ten hold approximately 12%. At about 600 ng per sample, bulk tumor genomic DNA provided the template. Primary tumors were biopsied several times each, far apart, intraoperatively. Enrolled individuals presented with untreated, newly diagnosed non-small cell lung cancer and received curative surgery. The CDR3 extends over 14 amino acids. With V trimmed by 6 bases and J by 2 bases, 1 base remained unmatched.

The rearrangement links TRBV12-3 or TRBV12-4 to TRBJ2-1, with 10 bases aligning to TRBD2. The sequenced sample consisted of lung tumor tissue. The clonotype comes from a man aged 65 to 79 with non-small cell lung cancer. CDR3 nucleotide sequence: TGTGCCAGCAGGCTAGCGGGAGCCTACAATGAGCAGTTCTTC. This sequence encodes CASRLAGAYNEQFF.